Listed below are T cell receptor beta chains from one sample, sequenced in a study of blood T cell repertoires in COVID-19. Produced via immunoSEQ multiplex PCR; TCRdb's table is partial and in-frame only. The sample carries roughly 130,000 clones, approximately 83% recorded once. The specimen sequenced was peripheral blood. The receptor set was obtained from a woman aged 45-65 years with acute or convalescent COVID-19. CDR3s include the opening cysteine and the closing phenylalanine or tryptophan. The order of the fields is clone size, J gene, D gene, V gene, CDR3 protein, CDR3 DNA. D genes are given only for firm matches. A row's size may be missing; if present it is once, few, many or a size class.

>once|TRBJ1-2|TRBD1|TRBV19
CASSTPGQTYGYTF
TGTGCCAGTAGTACGCCGGGACAGACCTATGGCTACACCTTC
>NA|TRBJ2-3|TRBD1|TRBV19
CASSDRGQTDTQYF
TGTGCCAGTAGTGACAGGGGGCAGACAGATACGCAGTATTTT
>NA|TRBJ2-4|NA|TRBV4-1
CASSQDPTEALNIQYF
TGCGCCAGCAGCCAAGACCCGACAGAAGCTTTGAACATTCAGTACTTC
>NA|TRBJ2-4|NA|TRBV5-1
CASSQDKGDIQYF
TGCGCCAGCAGCCAAGACAAGGGGGACATTCAGTACTTC
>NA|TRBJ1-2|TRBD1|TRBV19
CASSIGQGRYGYTF
TGTGCCAGTAGTATCGGACAGGGAAGGTATGGCTACACCTTC
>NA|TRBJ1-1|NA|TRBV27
CASSFTDDTEAFF
TGTGCCAGCAGTTTTACAGATGACACTGAAGCTTTCTTT
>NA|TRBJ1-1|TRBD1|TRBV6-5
CASSYGGQGRTEAFF
TGTGCCAGCAGTTACGGGGGACAGGGGAGGACTGAAGCTTTCTTT
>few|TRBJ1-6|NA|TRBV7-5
CARSSRQGPNNSPLHF
TGTGCCAGAAGCTCGCGACAGGGGCCTAATAATTCACCCCTCCACTTT
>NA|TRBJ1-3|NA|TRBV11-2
CASSLVSTGNTIYF
TGTGCCAGCAGCTTAGTTAGTACTGGAAACACCATATATTTT
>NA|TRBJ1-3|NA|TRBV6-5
CASSRTGLGTIYF
TGTGCCAGCAGTCGCACAGGGTTGGGCACCATATATTTT
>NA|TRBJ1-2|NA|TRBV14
CASSQESRYGYTF
TGTGCCAGCAGCCAAGAGTCACGGTATGGCTACACCTTC
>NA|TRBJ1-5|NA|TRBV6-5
CATLGGGNQPQHF
TGTGCCACCCTAGGGGGGGGCAATCAGCCCCAGCATTTT
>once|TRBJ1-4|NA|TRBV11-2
CASSRREGRGNEKLFF
TGTGCCAGCAGTCGAAGGGAGGGTCGAGGTAATGAAAAACTGTTTTTT
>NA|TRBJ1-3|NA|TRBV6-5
CASSRDSLSGNTIYF
TGTGCCAGCAGTCGGGACTCACTCTCTGGAAACACCATATATTTT
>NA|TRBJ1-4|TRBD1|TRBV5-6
CASSLDRDYNEKLFF
TGTGCCAGCAGCCTGGACAGGGACTATAATGAAAAACTGTTTTTT
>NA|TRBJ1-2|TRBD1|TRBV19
CASSEQGAGGYTF
TGTGCCAGTAGTGAACAGGGGGCCGGGGGCTACACCTTC
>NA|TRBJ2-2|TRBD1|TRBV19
CASSTRTGEGTGELFF
TGTGCCAGTAGCACCCGGACAGGGGAAGGGACCGGGGAGCTGTTTTTT
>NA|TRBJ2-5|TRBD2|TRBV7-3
CASSPSGTSGETQYF
TGTGCCAGCAGCCCCTCCGGGACTAGTGGAGAGACCCAGTACTTC
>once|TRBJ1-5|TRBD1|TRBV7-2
CASSLWQGADQPQHF
TGTGCCAGCAGCTTATGGCAGGGGGCGGATCAGCCCCAGCATTTT
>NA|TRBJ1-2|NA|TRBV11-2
CASSATNGYTF
TGTGCCAGCAGCGCTACCAATGGCTACACCTTC
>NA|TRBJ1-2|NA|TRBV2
CASSPNRDGYTF
TGTGCCAGCAGTCCGAACAGGGATGGCTACACCTTC
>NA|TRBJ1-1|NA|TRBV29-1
CSVYEIQGSEAFF
TGCAGCGTCTACGAAATTCAGGGAAGTGAAGCTTTCTTT
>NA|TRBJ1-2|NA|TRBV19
CASSKTGYGYTF
TGTGCCAGTAGTAAAACAGGCTATGGCTACACCTTC
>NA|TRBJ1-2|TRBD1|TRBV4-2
CASSQSGQANLYGYTF
TGTGCCAGCAGCCAATCAGGACAGGCTAATCTCTATGGCTACACCTTC
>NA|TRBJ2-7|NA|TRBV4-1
CASSQDRGRLEQYF
TGCGCCAGCAGCCAAGACAGGGGACGGCTCGAGCAGTACTTC
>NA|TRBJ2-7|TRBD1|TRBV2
CASSVDRANSYEQYF
TGTGCCAGCAGTGTGGACAGGGCGAACTCCTACGAGCAGTACTTC
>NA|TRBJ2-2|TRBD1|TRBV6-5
CASSFGQGAVGGELFF
TGTGCCAGCAGTTTTGGACAGGGGGCGGTCGGCGGGGAGCTGTTTTTT
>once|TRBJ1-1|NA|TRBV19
CASSIGGGNTEAFF
TGTGCCAGTAGTATAGGAGGGGGGAACACTGAAGCTTTCTTT
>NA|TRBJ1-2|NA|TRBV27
CASSLTSSYGYTF
TGTGCCAGCAGTTTGACCTCTAGCTATGGCTACACCTTC
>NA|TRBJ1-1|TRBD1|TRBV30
CAWRLWTSGTGSRMNTEAFF
TGTGCCTGGAGGCTCTGGACGTCAGGGACAGGCTCACGAATGAACACTGAAGCTTTCTTT
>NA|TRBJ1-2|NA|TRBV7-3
CASSPKQGYDGYTF
TGTGCCAGCAGCCCAAAACAGGGATACGATGGCTACACCTTC